The 3 T cell receptor beta chains in this list originate from one sample, sequenced in a study of tumour-infiltrating T cells in Burkitt lymphoma. Method: immunoSEQ multiplex PCR; TCRdb's copy keeps in-frame clones and lacks some. Here the sample spans about 7,800 clones, around 70% being singletons. The sequencing input was tumor tissue. These receptors were collected from a human donor with diffuse large B-cell lymphoma.

The chain is built from TRBV7-2 and TRBJ1-2; TRBD1 is a possible D gene (6 bases). V lost 2 bases, J lost 6 bases, and 16 bases lay in between. The CDR3 has 15 residues. CDR1 and CDR2 (germline): SGHTA, FQGNSA. CDR3: CASSLKGRGADGYTF. CDR3 sequence (DNA): TGTGCCAGCAGCTTAAAGGGACGGGGGGCGGATGGCTACACCTTC.

This clone was observed a single time. This chain joins TRBV5-6 and TRBJ1-3, with no clear D. The CDR3 length is 12 residues. V was cut by 0 bases and J by 4 bases, with 2 bases left in between. Germline-derived CDR1 and CDR2 are SGHDT and YYEEEE. CDR3 residues: CASSLAGNTIYF. CDR3 DNA: TGTGCCAGCAGCTTGGCAGGAAACACCATATATTTT.

CDR3 sequence reads: CASSLDPTGYTEAFF. The CDR3 DNA reads as TGTGCCAGCAGCTTAGACCCGACAGGGTACACTGAAGCTTTCTTT. The V gene is TRBV11-2, the J gene TRBJ1-1; TRBD1 agrees at 7 bases. The CDR3 is made up of 15 amino acids. The V segment lost 0 bases and the J segment 3 bases; nucleotides outside the gene matches: 4. Per the germline V gene, CDR1 is SGHAT and CDR2 is FQNNGV. The variable domain in full, completed from reference TRBV11-2 and TRBJ1-1, reads EAGVAQSPRYKIIEKRQSVAFWCNPISGHATLYWYQQILGQGPKLLIQFQNNGVVDDSQLPKDRFSAERLKGVDSTLKIQPAKLEDSAVYLCASSLDPTGYTEAFFGQGTRLTVV.